This is a list of T cell receptor beta chains from one sample in a study of graft-versus-host responses after intestinal transplantation. TCRdb's table, derived via immunoSEQ multiplex PCR, lists solely in-frame clones and lacks some. The sample has about 97,000 clones, 90% seen once. This sample comprised PBMCs, obtained 453 days after intestinal transplant. The receptors stem from a human patient who received an intestinal transplant, so some T cells may come from the graft donor. CDR3s include the opening cysteine and the closing phenylalanine or tryptophan. D genes are given only for firm matches. Size values are once, few and many counts, or a class for expanded clones, and some rows have none.

TRBJ1-4 . . TRBV6-5 TGTGCCAGCAGTTATGGACGGAATAATGAAAAACTGTTTTTT CASSYGRNNEKLFF
TRBJ1-2 . . TRBV27 TGTGCCAGCAGTAATACCAAATCCAGGGATAACTATGGCTACACCTTC CASSNTKSRDNYGYTF
TRBJ2-3 TRBD1 . TRBV2 TGTGCCAGCAGTGAGTGGACAGGGACCACAGATACGCAGTATTTT CASSEWTGTTDTQYF
TRBJ2-1 . . TRBV29-1 TGCAGCGTGGGAGGGACAGGAACCTACAATGAGCAGTTCTTC CSVGGTGTYNEQFF
TRBJ2-7 . . TRBV10-3 TGTGCCATCAGGGCCCTTGGGACTGAGACCTACGAGCAGTACTTC CAIRALGTETYEQYF
TRBJ1-2 TRBD1 . TRBV7-3 TGTGCCGGAACCGGGACAGGGGTCGCCACCTTC CAGTGTGVATF
TRBJ1-1 . few TRBV10-3 TGTGCCATCAGTGAGTCCCGGGAATACACTGAAGCTTTCTTT CAISESREYTEAFF
TRBJ2-2 . . TRBV5-1 TGCGCCAGCAGCTTATTGACGGAGAACACCGGGGAGCTGTTTTTT CASSLLTENTGELFF
TRBJ1-5 TRBD1 . TRBV9 TGTGCCAGCAGCGTAGAGGGGGCGTCCAATCAGCCCCAGCATTTT CASSVEGASNQPQHF
TRBJ2-7 TRBD1 once TRBV29-1 TGCAGCGTTGTGGGGGGACAGGTGGCGTACGAGCAGTACTTC CSVVGGQVAYEQYF
TRBJ2-2 TRBD2 . TRBV9 TGTGCCAGCAGCGTAGCGGCGGGGGGGCGGTCGGCGAACACCGGGGAGCTGTTTTTT CASSVAAGGRSANTGELFF
TRBJ1-2 . . TRBV6-4 TGTGCCAGCAGTGACGGCGAACTCAGCTATGGCTACACCTTC CASSDGELSYGYTF
TRBJ2-7 . once TRBV9 TGTGCCAGCAGCAAAGGGGGGGACAGTTCCTACGAGCAGTACTTC CASSKGGDSSYEQYF
TRBJ2-1 TRBD2 . TRBV7-2 TGTGCCAGCAGCCCCCTAGCGGGGGGGGTCTGGAATGAGCAGTTCTTC CASSPLAGGVWNEQFF
TRBJ1-1 . . TRBV6-6 TGTGCCAGCACCCAAAGACAGACCACTGAAGCTTTCTTT CASTQRQTTEAFF
TRBJ2-2 TRBD1 . TRBV6-1 TGTGCCAGCAGTGAATGGACAGGGTCGCACACCGGGGAGCTGTTTTTT CASSEWTGSHTGELFF
TRBJ1-1 . . TRBV16 TGTGCCAGCAGCCAAGACTTGGGGGGCACTGAAGCTTTCTTT CASSQDLGGTEAFF
TRBJ1-3 . . TRBV19 TGTGCCAGTAGTCCCCCAGGACAGACGCGAAACACCATATATTTT CASSPPGQTRNTIYF
TRBJ1-1 . once TRBV7-3 TGTGCCAGCAGCTTAACAGGGGTGGCTGAAGCTTTCTTT CASSLTGVAEAFF
TRBJ2-2 TRBD2 . TRBV9 TGTGCCAGCAGCGTGACTAGCGGGGCGGCCGGGGAGCTGTTTTTT CASSVTSGAAGELFF
TRBJ2-5 TRBD1 . TRBV11-3 TGTGCCAGCAGCTTTGGACAGGGAGAGACCCAGTACTTC CASSFGQGETQYF
TRBJ2-2 TRBD2 . TRBV4-2 TGTGCCAGCAGCCAAGGCGGGGGGGCCGGGGAGCTGTTTTTT CASSQGGGAGELFF
TRBJ2-2 . once TRBV2 TGTGCCAGCAGGGCCCGGGGTAACACCGGGGAGCTGTTTTTT CASRARGNTGELFF
TRBJ2-3 TRBD1 . TRBV19 TGTGCCAGCCAGGGACAGGCAACAGATACGCAGTATTTT CASQGQATDTQYF
TRBJ2-5 TRBD2 . TRBV7-9 TGTGCCAGCAGCCCCGGGACTACCAAAGAGACCCAGTACTTC CASSPGTTKETQYF
TRBJ1-2 . . TRBV6-1 TGTGCCAGCAGTGAACAGGGTGTAGGCGGCTACACCTTC CASSEQGVGGYTF
TRBJ1-3 . once TRBV5-4 TGTGCCAGCAGCTTGAGTGGGGCAGGGCCACCGGGAAACACCATATATTTT CASSLSGAGPPGNTIYF
TRBJ1-5 . . TRBV10-3 TGTGCCATCAGTACACAGGGTAGCAATCAGCCCCAGCATTTT CAISTQGSNQPQHF
TRBJ2-5 . . TRBV5-1 TGCGCCAGCAGCTACAGGGAAAGGGAGACCCAGTACTTC CASSYRERETQYF
TRBJ1-2 . . TRBV6-6 TGTGCCAGCAGTTACCCGCAGGGGTTAAACTATGGCTACACCTTC CASSYPQGLNYGYTF
TRBJ1-5 TRBD1 . TRBV10-3 TGTGCCATCAGTTGGGACAGTAATCAGCCCCAGCATTTT CAISWDSNQPQHF
TRBJ1-1 . . TRBV15 TGTGCCACCAGCAGAGACCAGGGCTTGAACACTGAAGCTTTCTTT CATSRDQGLNTEAFF
TRBJ2-3 TRBD2 . TRBV12-5 TGTGCTAGTGGTGCCCCACGGCGGGGGGGCTCTCGCACAGATACGCAGTATTTT CASGAPRRGGSRTDTQYF
TRBJ1-1 . . TRBV5-1 TGCGCCAGCAGCTCTGGGAGTGACACTGAAGCTTTCTTT CASSSGSDTEAFF
TRBJ1-6 TRBD1 . TRBV4-1 TGCGCCAGCAGCCAAGGCAGAGACAGGGGTTTGTCACCCCTCCACTTT CASSQGRDRGLSPLHF
TRBJ1-5 . . TRBV27 TGTGCCAGCAGTTTAGACCCCTTCAATCAGCCCCAGCATTTT CASSLDPFNQPQHF
TRBJ2-7 . . TRBV7-7 TGTGCTAGCAGCTTAGCCTTGGGGGGCGAGCAGTACTTC CASSLALGGEQYF
TRBJ2-7 . . TRBV29-1 TGCGCAACCTCGGACCGACTTGTGACCTACGAGCAGTACTTC CATSDRLVTYEQYF
TRBJ2-1 . . TRBV10-1 TGCGCCAGCAGCTCCGGGGAATCCTACAATGAGCAGTTCTTC CASSSGESYNEQFF
TRBJ1-2 . . TRBV2 TGTGCCAGCAGTGAAGGTATGGGCGGACTCTATGGCTACACCTTC CASSEGMGGLYGYTF
TRBJ2-5 TRBD2 . TRBV5-6 TGTGCCAGCAGCTTGGTAGCGGGGGGGCGGGAGACCCAGTACTTC CASSLVAGGRETQYF
TRBJ2-3 TRBD2 . TRBV6-1 TGTGCCAGCAGTTCCAGCGGGGGGGCGGCAGATACGCAGTATTTT CASSSSGGAADTQYF
TRBJ1-5 . . TRBV7-9 TGTGCCAGCAGTTTGGGGGATAGCAATCAGCCCCAGCATTTT CASSLGDSNQPQHF
TRBJ2-5 . few TRBV11-1 TGTGCCAGCAGCCCCAATGGGGGGCGGCAAGAGACCCAGTACTTC CASSPNGGRQETQYF
TRBJ2-3 . . TRBV5-6 TGTGCCAGCAGCTCAGTAAGGGGCACAGATACGCAGTATTTT CASSSVRGTDTQYF
TRBJ2-5 TRBD2 . TRBV5-6 TGTGCCAGCAGCTACCATCCGGCGGGGGACCAAGAGACCCAGTACTTC CASSYHPAGDQETQYF
TRBJ1-2 . . TRBV6-5 TGTGCCAGCAGTTACAGGGTAGTGGACTATGGCTACACCTTC CASSYRVVDYGYTF